This T cell receptor (beta chain) was recovered during a study of blood T cell repertoires in COVID-19. On the study more broadly: Acute-phase and convalescent COVID-19 samples originated in the United States, Italy and Spain. The analysed material was cDNA or gDNA that came from T cells, B-cell-depleted T cells, or PBMCs.

In the source study's methods: Researchers report that nucleated cell counts were estimated from reference gene primer amplification. Libraries were prepared by immunoSEQ multiplex PCR; TCRdb keeps only in-frame clonotypes and omits some of them. V and J calls and clone size are copied from that table; D and trimming were computed from the DNA. The data show 200,000 to 300,000 clones, 70% to 75% seen once. Per the germline V gene, CDR1 is MNHEY and CDR2 is SMNVEV (reference sequence). This CDR3 is 18 amino acids long. Trimming removed 2 bases from V and 7 bases from J; junction bases left unmatched: 16.

V usage is TRBV27 and J usage is TRBJ2-1; TRBD2 agrees at 8 bases. Sample: peripheral blood. The sequence was obtained from a woman older than 75 with acute or convalescent COVID-19. In DNA, the CDR3 is TGTGCCAGCAGTTTACTCGGACGGGGGACTAGGCTCCGGAATGAGCAGTTCTTC. Protein: CASSLLGRGTRLRNEQFF.